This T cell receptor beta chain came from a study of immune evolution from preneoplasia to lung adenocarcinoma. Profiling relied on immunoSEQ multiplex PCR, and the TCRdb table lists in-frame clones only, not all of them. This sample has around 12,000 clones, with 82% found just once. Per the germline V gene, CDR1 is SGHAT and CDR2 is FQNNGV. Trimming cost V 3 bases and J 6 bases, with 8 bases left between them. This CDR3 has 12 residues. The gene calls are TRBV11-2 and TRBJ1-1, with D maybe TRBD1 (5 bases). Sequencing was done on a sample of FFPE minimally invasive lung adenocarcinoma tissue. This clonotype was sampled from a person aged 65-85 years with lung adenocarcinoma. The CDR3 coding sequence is TGTGCCAGCAGCTTCGCAGGGTCTGAAGCTTTCTTT. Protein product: CASSFAGSEAFF.